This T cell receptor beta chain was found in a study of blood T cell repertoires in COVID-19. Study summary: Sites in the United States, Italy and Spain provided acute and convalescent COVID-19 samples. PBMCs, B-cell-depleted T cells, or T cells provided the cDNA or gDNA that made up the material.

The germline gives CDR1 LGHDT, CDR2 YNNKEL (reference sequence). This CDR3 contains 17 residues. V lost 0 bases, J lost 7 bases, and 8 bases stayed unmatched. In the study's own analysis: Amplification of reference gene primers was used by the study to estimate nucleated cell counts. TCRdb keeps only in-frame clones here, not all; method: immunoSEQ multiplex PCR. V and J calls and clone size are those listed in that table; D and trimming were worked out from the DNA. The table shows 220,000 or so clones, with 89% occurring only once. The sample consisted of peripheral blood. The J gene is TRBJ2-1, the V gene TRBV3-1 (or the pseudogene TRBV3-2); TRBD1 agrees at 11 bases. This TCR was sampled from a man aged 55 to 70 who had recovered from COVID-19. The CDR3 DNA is TGTGCCAGCAGCCAAGAAAGGGGACAGGGGGTGAGTAATGAGCAGTTCTTC. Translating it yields CASSQERGQGVSNEQFF.